A single count supports the clone carrying this TCR beta chain. The data were taken from a study of blood T cell repertoires in COVID-19. Study-wide context: Samples taken during acute and convalescent COVID-19 were collected in the United States, Italy and Spain. T cells, B-cell-depleted T cells, or PBMCs supplied cDNA or gDNA.

Individuals aged roughly 18 to 100 years were recruited from 24 US areas. The study counted Cohort 3 donors as recovered given two negative PCRs, clearance, or symptom resolution. TCRdb's table, derived via immunoSEQ multiplex PCR, lists solely in-frame clones and lacks some. The repertoire holds roughly 130,000 clones, with about 86% as singletons. The CDR3 is made up of 14 amino acids. Germline values: CDR1 SGHRS, CDR2 YFSETQ. V lost 4 bases to trimming and J lost 0 bases, with 9 bases between them. Sequenced material: PBMCs or T cells enriched from blood (not recorded which). The receptor was derived from a man between 45 and 60 years old who had recovered from COVID-19. The gene calls are TRBV5-1 and TRBJ2-3; possible D gene TRBD2, 6 bases. The CDR3 protein is CASSPGRSTDTQYF. CDR3 nucleotide sequence: TGCGCCAGCAGCCCGGGGAGGAGCACAGATACGCAGTATTTT.